This entry is about one TCR beta chain. Its antigen remains unknown. A junction boundary mismatches the germline segment, possibly from a read error. Per germline, CDR1 SGHRS and CDR2 YFSETQ. CDR3 length equals 14 residues. This sample is drawn from a study of tumor and adjacent non-tumor tissue in lung cancer. In the study overall: The cohort had under 15 adenocarcinoma, a couple of squamous cell and 1 small cell patients.

Three rounds of nested PCR, following a modified ARM-PCR protocol, produced the TCRbeta library. TCRdb independently ran MiXCR on the multiplex PCR reads; one entry per CDR3 protein. The table shows approximately 140,000 distinct CDR3 sequences, with approximately 66% occurring only once. This sample's RNA came from whole unsorted tissue. Chemotherapy-naive patients with new lung cancer underwent thoracic surgery in China, August–late 2014. Study results and caveats: Compared with tumor, normal lung showed significantly lower TCR diversity. In normal lung, the top 100 clones were significantly more dominant than in tumor.

The clonotype comes from a man between 60 and 70 years old with small cell lung cancer. Sequencing used lung tumor tissue. The V gene is TRBV5-1, the J gene TRBJ1-1; D unclear. CDR3 in DNA: TGCACCAGCAGCTTTAAGGTTCGGCCAGGCGAAGCTTTCTTT. As protein: CTSSFKVRPGEAFF. Based on the CDR3 plus reference TRBV5-1 and TRBJ1-1, the full variable domain is KAGVTQTPRYLIKTRGQQVTLSCSPISGHRSVSWYQQTPGQGLQFLFEYFSETQRNKGNFPGRFSGRQFSNSRSEMNVSTLELGDSALYLCTSSFKVRPGEAFFGQGTRLTVV.